The rows below give T cell receptor beta chains drawn from one sample of a study of cytomegalovirus exposure and HLA in healthy donors. TCRdb's copy holds only in-frame clones and misses some; the assay was immunoSEQ multiplex PCR. This repertoire shows more than 90,000 clones, approximately 75% found once; its top ten account for 4.5% to 5%. Sequences were obtained from PBMCs. The receptors were gathered from a man aged 50-59 years in good health and CMV-seropositive. Each CDR3 is given with its conserved first and last residue. Each record gives: D gene, J gene, clone size, V gene, CDR3 DNA, CDR3 protein. A D gene is named only where the DNA matches it firmly. Clone size is not always given. Where it is, it says once, few, many or a class for expanded clones.

d_call: -; j_call: TRBJ1-1; clone_size: -; v_call: TRBV10-3; cdr3_nt: TGTGCCATCAGACCAACCGGGGGGATTAACGCTGAAGCTTTCTTT; cdr3_aa: CAIRPTGGINAEAFF
d_call: TRBD1; j_call: TRBJ1-1; clone_size: -; v_call: TRBV18; cdr3_nt: TGTGCCAGCTCACCGGATCGCCTTATGACAGGGACAGAAGCTTTCTTT; cdr3_aa: CASSPDRLMTGTEAFF
d_call: -; j_call: TRBJ2-1; clone_size: -; v_call: TRBV7-8; cdr3_nt: TGTGCCAGCAGCCCCGTAGGGGGGGGTTACAATGAGCAGTTCTTC; cdr3_aa: CASSPVGGGYNEQFF
d_call: TRBD1; j_call: TRBJ1-5; clone_size: -; v_call: TRBV4-1; cdr3_nt: TGCGCCAGCAGCCAGGTTGGACAGGGCAGGAATCAGCCCCAGCATTTT; cdr3_aa: CASSQVGQGRNQPQHF
d_call: -; j_call: TRBJ1-3; clone_size: few; v_call: TRBV9; cdr3_nt: TGTGCCAGCAGTCCAAGCTACTCTGGAAACACCATATATTTT; cdr3_aa: CASSPSYSGNTIYF
d_call: -; j_call: TRBJ2-3; clone_size: -; v_call: TRBV4-1; cdr3_nt: TGCGCCAGCAGCCAAGTGGGGCGGTTCAACACAGATACGCAGTATTTT; cdr3_aa: CASSQVGRFNTDTQYF
d_call: TRBD2; j_call: TRBJ2-7; clone_size: few; v_call: TRBV4-3; cdr3_nt: TGCGCCAGCAGCCTCAACGCGGGGGGGGAGCAGTACTTC; cdr3_aa: CASSLNAGGEQYF
d_call: -; j_call: TRBJ1-3; clone_size: -; v_call: TRBV6-1; cdr3_nt: TGTGCCAGCAGTGAGACCCAGGGCTTGGGAAACACCATATATTTT; cdr3_aa: CASSETQGLGNTIYF
d_call: -; j_call: TRBJ1-3; clone_size: few; v_call: TRBV7-9; cdr3_nt: TGTGCCAGCAGCTTCGAAGGGGAAGGCGCTGGAAACACCATATATTTT; cdr3_aa: CASSFEGEGAGNTIYF
d_call: -; j_call: TRBJ1-6; clone_size: once; v_call: TRBV18; cdr3_nt: TGTGCCAGCAAGAGCTCCTATAATTCACCCCTCCACTTT; cdr3_aa: CASKSSYNSPLHF
d_call: TRBD1; j_call: TRBJ2-2; clone_size: -; v_call: TRBV7-6; cdr3_nt: TGTGCCAGCAGCTTTGTCCTAGGGACAGGGCTAGCGAACACCGGGGAGCTGTTTTTT; cdr3_aa: CASSFVLGTGLANTGELFF
d_call: -; j_call: TRBJ1-1; clone_size: once; v_call: TRBV5-1; cdr3_nt: TGCGCCAGCAGCCCGGGGGGTTACAACACTGAAGCTTTCTTT; cdr3_aa: CASSPGGYNTEAFF
d_call: -; j_call: TRBJ2-3; clone_size: -; v_call: TRBV6-1; cdr3_nt: TGTGCCAGCAGTGACGTTAAGGACTTCACAGATACGCAGTATTTT; cdr3_aa: CASSDVKDFTDTQYF
d_call: -; j_call: TRBJ2-1; clone_size: -; v_call: TRBV2; cdr3_nt: TGTGCCAGCAGTCCTTACAATGAGCAGTTCTTC; cdr3_aa: CASSPYNEQFF
d_call: TRBD2; j_call: TRBJ2-2; clone_size: -; v_call: TRBV5-1; cdr3_nt: TGCGCCAGCGGGACCGGGACTAGCGGGATCGGGGAGACCGGGGAGCTGTTTTTT; cdr3_aa: CASGTGTSGIGETGELFF
d_call: -; j_call: TRBJ2-7; clone_size: -; v_call: TRBV5-1; cdr3_nt: TGCGCCAGCAGCAGGGACGGGAGCTCCTACGAGCAGTACTTC; cdr3_aa: CASSRDGSSYEQYF
d_call: TRBD1; j_call: TRBJ2-6; clone_size: few; v_call: TRBV18; cdr3_nt: TGTGCCAGCTCACCTGTGGAACAGGGGGGCTCTGGGGCCAACGTCCTGACTTTC; cdr3_aa: CASSPVEQGGSGANVLTF
d_call: TRBD1; j_call: TRBJ1-2; clone_size: once; v_call: TRBV2; cdr3_nt: TGTGCCAGCAGTCAACAGGGGGCAAGCTACGGCTACACCTTC; cdr3_aa: CASSQQGASYGYTF
d_call: TRBD1; j_call: TRBJ2-7; clone_size: -; v_call: TRBV5-4; cdr3_nt: TGTGCCAGCAGCCCGGGGGACAGGGCCTACGAGCAGTACTTC; cdr3_aa: CASSPGDRAYEQYF
d_call: -; j_call: TRBJ2-3; clone_size: -; v_call: TRBV4-1; cdr3_nt: TGCGCCAGCAGCCCCCGCTTCCGGCTGGGGCCCACAGATACGCAGTATTTT; cdr3_aa: CASSPRFRLGPTDTQYF
d_call: -; j_call: TRBJ1-1; clone_size: once; v_call: TRBV6-5; cdr3_nt: TGTGCCAGCAGTGGCCACCCCAGGGGGAACACTGAAGCTTTCTTT; cdr3_aa: CASSGHPRGNTEAFF
d_call: TRBD2; j_call: TRBJ2-3; clone_size: -; v_call: TRBV7-2; cdr3_nt: TGTGCCAGCAGCTTAGGGACCGGGAGGGCCCAAGATACGCAGTATTTT; cdr3_aa: CASSLGTGRAQDTQYF
d_call: -; j_call: TRBJ1-3; clone_size: -; v_call: TRBV4-1; cdr3_nt: TGCGCCAGCAGCCAAAGGCTCGGTCCAGGGGCGTCATCCAGCTTCTCTGGAAACACCATATATTTT; cdr3_aa: CASSQRLGPGASSSFSGNTIYF
d_call: TRBD1; j_call: TRBJ1-2; clone_size: -; v_call: TRBV6-1; cdr3_nt: TGTGCCAGCACCCCGGACCCAGGGGGTTCTGGCTACACCTTC; cdr3_aa: CASTPDPGGSGYTF
d_call: -; j_call: TRBJ2-5; clone_size: once; v_call: TRBV7-7; cdr3_nt: TGTGCTAGCAGCTTAGATATAGGGGGTGAAGAGACCCAGTACTTC; cdr3_aa: CASSLDIGGEETQYF
d_call: -; j_call: TRBJ2-2; clone_size: -; v_call: TRBV11-2; cdr3_nt: TGTGCCAGCAGCTTAGGTACGGACACCGGGGAGCTGTTTTTT; cdr3_aa: CASSLGTDTGELFF
d_call: TRBD1; j_call: TRBJ1-3; clone_size: -; v_call: TRBV28; cdr3_nt: TGTGCCAGCAGTCCCCCGGACAGGGCCATATATTTT; cdr3_aa: CASSPPDRAIYF
d_call: -; j_call: TRBJ2-7; clone_size: -; v_call: TRBV7-2; cdr3_nt: TGTGCCAGCAGCTTAATGGGGAGCGGGCTCTACGAGCAGTACTTC; cdr3_aa: CASSLMGSGLYEQYF
d_call: TRBD1; j_call: TRBJ1-1; clone_size: -; v_call: TRBV10-2; cdr3_nt: TGCGCCAGCAGTAGGACAGGGGCCCTGGGCACTGAAGCTTTCTTT; cdr3_aa: CASSRTGALGTEAFF
d_call: TRBD1; j_call: TRBJ1-1; clone_size: few; v_call: TRBV15; cdr3_nt: TGTGCCACCAGCCGGACCCGGGACAGCCATGAAGCTTTCTTT; cdr3_aa: CATSRTRDSHEAFF
d_call: -; j_call: TRBJ2-3; clone_size: -; v_call: TRBV10-1; cdr3_nt: TGCGCCAGCAGTGATGGGCAGGGGACAGATACGCAGTATTTT; cdr3_aa: CASSDGQGTDTQYF
d_call: TRBD2; j_call: TRBJ2-2; clone_size: few; v_call: TRBV7-9; cdr3_nt: TGTGCCAGCAGCCCCCGCGGGACTAGCGGGGGGGCCTCGGGGGAGCTGTTTTTT; cdr3_aa: CASSPRGTSGGASGELFF
d_call: TRBD1; j_call: TRBJ1-5; clone_size: -; v_call: TRBV7-9; cdr3_nt: TGTGCCAGCAGCGCGCAGGGGGGCAATCAGCCCCAGCATTTT; cdr3_aa: CASSAQGGNQPQHF